This TCR beta chain emerged from a study of PD-L1 blockade in urothelial cancer. Study background: Analyses were performed on blood at 3 weeks after treatment start (the second dose) and at 6 weeks. Notes on the study in general: At the 3-week point, tumor-associated blood clones expanded more in durable-benefit patients.

Time point given: pretreatment peripheral blood. With regard to this clone: The target antigen is unknown.

V dropped 1 base and J dropped 0 bases, with 8 bases sitting between them. This CDR3 is built from 14 residues. Germline lookup yields CDR1 SGHKS and CDR2 YYEKEE (reference sequence). Repertoires were generated with immunoSEQ multiplex PCR, while TCRdb's copy carries only in-frame clones and drops some. Of tens of thousands of clones listed, 85% to 90% are singletons. This clonotype was obtained from a man aged 65-85 years with urothelial cancer. This rearrangement joins TRBV5-5 to TRBJ2-7, with TRBD1 as a possible D gene (6 bases). The specimen was PBMCs, collected around atezolizumab (anti-PD-L1) treatment. Here the CDR3 reads CASSLTGISYEQYF. CDR3 DNA: TGTGCCAGCAGCTTGACAGGGATCTCCTACGAGCAGTACTTC.